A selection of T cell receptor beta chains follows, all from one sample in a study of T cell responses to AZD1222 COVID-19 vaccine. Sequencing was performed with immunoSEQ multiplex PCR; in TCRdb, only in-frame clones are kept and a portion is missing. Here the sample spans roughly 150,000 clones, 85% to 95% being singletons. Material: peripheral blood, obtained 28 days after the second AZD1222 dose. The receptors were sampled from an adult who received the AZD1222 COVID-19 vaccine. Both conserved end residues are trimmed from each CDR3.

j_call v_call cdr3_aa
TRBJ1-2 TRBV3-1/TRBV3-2 ASSQESNYGYT
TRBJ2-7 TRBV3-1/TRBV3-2 ASSQDPSGGRGYEQY
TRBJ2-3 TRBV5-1 ASSSAGPLTDTQY
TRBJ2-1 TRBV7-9 ASSPPFRLGSRNEQF
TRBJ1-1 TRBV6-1 ASSETGYGTEAF
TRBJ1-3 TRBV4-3 ASSQDRSSGNTIY
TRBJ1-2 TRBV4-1 ASRQWTGANYGYT
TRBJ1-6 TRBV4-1 ASSQDQGVNSPLH
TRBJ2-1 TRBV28 ASPPGLVADEQF
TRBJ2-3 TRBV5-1 ASSLVSSGLDTQY
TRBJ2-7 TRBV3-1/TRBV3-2 ASRLAGAGEQY
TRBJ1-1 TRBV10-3 AISRTLDTEAF
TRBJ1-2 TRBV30 AWSITGTGADGYT
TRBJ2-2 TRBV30 AWSEFGGVSTGELF
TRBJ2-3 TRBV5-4 ASSLDPAREFGTDTQY
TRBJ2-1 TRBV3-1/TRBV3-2 ASSQRRTSGSYNEQF
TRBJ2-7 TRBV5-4 ASSPELWSSGRSEQY
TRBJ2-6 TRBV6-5 ASPYGDRANVLT
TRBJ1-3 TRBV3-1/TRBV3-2 ASSQDQTSGNTIY
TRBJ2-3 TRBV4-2 ASSQTAIGGLAADTQY
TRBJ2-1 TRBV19 ASSIRGNEQF
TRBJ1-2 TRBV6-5 ASSYPGRGDYGYT
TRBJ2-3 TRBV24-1 ATSERELDRESDTQY
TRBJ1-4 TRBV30 AWMGTGNEKLF
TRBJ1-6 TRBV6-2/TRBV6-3 ASSYRDRGNSPLH
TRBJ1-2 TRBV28 ASSRGRVVYGYT
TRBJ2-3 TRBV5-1 ASSPGTGEGLSHRY
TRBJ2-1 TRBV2 ASSRSGSAEQF
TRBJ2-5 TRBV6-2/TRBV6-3 ASSYSGARGETQY
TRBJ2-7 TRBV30 AYQTGSHLHEQY
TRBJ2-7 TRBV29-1 SVEDFPSYEQY
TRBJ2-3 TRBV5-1 ASSLQGSVGTDTQY
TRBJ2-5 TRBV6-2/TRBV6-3 ASSYSWAGETQY
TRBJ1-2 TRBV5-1 ASSLTIQGRDGYT
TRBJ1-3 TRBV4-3 ASSQDLGDRTRGNTIY
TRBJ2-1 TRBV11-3 ASSLDSLAGNEQF
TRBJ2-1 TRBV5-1 ASSSGQGGNEQF
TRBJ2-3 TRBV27 ASSSFGQGPPGY
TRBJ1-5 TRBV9 ASSRGGGSNQPQH
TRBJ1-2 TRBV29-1 SVEGRAQGGYT
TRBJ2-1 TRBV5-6 ASSFWTRNEQF
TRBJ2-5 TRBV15 ATSTQKGDIQETQY